The following is a T cell receptor beta chain sequence with its context. The antigen is undetermined. TCRdb itself ran the reads through MiXCR, one entry per CDR3 protein. The repertoire includes fewer than 1,000,000 distinct CDR3 sequences, less than 40% of them detected once, and 11% to 15% sits in the top ten. The data stem from a study of T cell repertoires in cytomegalovirus infection. The TCR originated in a human donor in good health (CMV status not recorded). Some clones in this sample may be carry-over from other donors' samples. The source was cultured CD8+ T cells from PBMCs, collected from culture after CMV antigen stimulation.

CDR3 loop: CASTMGAGPPNEQFF. The CDR3 DNA reads TGTGCCAGCACCATGGGGGCGGGGCCACCCAATGAGCAGTTCTTC. The chain joins TRBV6-5 to TRBJ2-1, with D perhaps assigned TRBD1 or TRBD2 (6 bases each). The CDR3 extends over 15 amino acids. In germline, CDR1 is MNHEY, CDR2 SVGAGI. V was clipped by 7 bases and J by 6 bases, with 19 bases between them.